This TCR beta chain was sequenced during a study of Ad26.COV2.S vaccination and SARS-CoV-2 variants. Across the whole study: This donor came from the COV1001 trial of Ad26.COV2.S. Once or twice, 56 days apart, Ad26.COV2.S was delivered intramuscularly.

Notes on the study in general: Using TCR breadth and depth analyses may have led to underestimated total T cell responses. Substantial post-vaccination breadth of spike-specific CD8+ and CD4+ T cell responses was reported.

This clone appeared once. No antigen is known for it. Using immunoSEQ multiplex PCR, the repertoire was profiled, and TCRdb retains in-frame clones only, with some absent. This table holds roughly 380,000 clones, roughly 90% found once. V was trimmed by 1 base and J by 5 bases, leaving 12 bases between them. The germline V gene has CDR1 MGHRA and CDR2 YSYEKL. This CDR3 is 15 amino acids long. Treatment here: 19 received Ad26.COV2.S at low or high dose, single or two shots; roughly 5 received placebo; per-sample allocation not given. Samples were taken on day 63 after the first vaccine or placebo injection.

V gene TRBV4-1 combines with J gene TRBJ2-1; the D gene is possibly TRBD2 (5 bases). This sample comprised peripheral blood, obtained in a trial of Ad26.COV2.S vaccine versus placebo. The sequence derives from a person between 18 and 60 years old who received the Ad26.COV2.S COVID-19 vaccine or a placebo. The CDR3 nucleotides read TGCGCCAGCAGCCAAGCAGGAGGAGAGAACAATGAGCAGTTCTTC. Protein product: CASSQAGGENNEQFF.